The present TCR beta chain was sequenced within a study of cytomegalovirus exposure and HLA in healthy donors. Findings and limits, study-wide: The listing of roughly 160 TCR beta chains classed them as cytomegalovirus-associated.

Clones were read by immunoSEQ multiplex PCR, and TCRdb kept only the in-frame ones, dropping some. Of roughly 76,000 clones detected, 90% to 95% appear once; the ten largest clones hold 1.5% to 1.9%. The donors were members of the validation cohort, which comprised approximately 120 subjects and was separate from the first cohort of about 700 subjects. V was pared by 3 bases and J by 4 bases, with 9 bases between. The CDR3 length is 13 residues. Germline CDR1 reads SGHTA; CDR2 reads FQGNSA. This clone was observed a single time. Its cognate antigen is unknown. The receptor was isolated from a young man in good health and CMV-seropositive. Material for sequencing was PBMCs. The V call is TRBV7-2, the J call TRBJ1-1, with a weak D call TRBD1 (5 bases). The CDR3 spells CASSFDRGTEAFF. The CDR3 region has the DNA TGTGCCAGCAGCTTCGACAGAGGCACTGAAGCTTTCTTT.